The source of this TCR beta chain is a study of blood T cell repertoires in COVID-19. As for the study in general: The United States, Italy and Spain were the sources of the acute and convalescent COVID-19 samples. T cells, B-cell-depleted T cells, or PBMCs supplied cDNA or gDNA.

Here immunoSEQ multiplex PCR was the method, and the copy in TCRdb shows in-frame clones only, minus some. The table includes approximately 90,000 clones, about nine tenths detected once. This CDR3 region has 12 residues. Germline assignment: CDR1 MNHEY and CDR2 SVGAGI. Trimming took off 8 bases at V and 5 bases at J, with 10 bases between the two ends. The source of this sequence is a woman in her seventies with acute or convalescent COVID-19. Sequenced input: peripheral blood. The chain is built from TRBV6-5 and TRBJ1-5; tentatively, D is TRBD1 (6 bases). This chain's CDR3 is CASGGGYQPQHF. The CDR3 DNA is TGTGCCAGCGGGGGGGGCTATCAGCCCCAGCATTTT.